A single TCR beta chain is shown here with its context. Trimming removed 4 bases from V and 6 bases from J; junction bases left unmatched: 8. The CDR3 consists of 14 residues. Germline CDR1 and CDR2: SGHDN and FVKESK. These data originate in a study of blood T cell repertoires in COVID-19. Study-level background: PBMCs, B-cell-depleted T cells, or T cells provided the cDNA or gDNA that made up the material.

Sequencing was performed with immunoSEQ multiplex PCR; in TCRdb, only in-frame clones are kept and a portion is missing. The table shows more than 200,000 clones, with approximately 81% occurring only once. V gene TRBV14 combines with J gene TRBJ2-7, with 8 bases lining up with TRBD1. The TCR was taken from a man aged 60 to 75 with acute or convalescent COVID-19. The sequenced sample was peripheral blood. The CDR3 loop reads CASSPRTGLSEQYF. CDR3 in DNA: TGTGCCAGCAGCCCTAGGACAGGGCTGTCCGAGCAGTACTTC. Full variable domain (outside the CDR3, taken from reference TRBV14 and TRBJ2-7): EAGVTQFPSHSVIEKGQTVTLRCDPISGHDNLYWYRRVMGKEIKFLLHFVKESKQDESGMPNNRFLAERTGGTYSTLKVQPAELEDSGVYFCASSPRTGLSEQYFGPGTRLTVT.